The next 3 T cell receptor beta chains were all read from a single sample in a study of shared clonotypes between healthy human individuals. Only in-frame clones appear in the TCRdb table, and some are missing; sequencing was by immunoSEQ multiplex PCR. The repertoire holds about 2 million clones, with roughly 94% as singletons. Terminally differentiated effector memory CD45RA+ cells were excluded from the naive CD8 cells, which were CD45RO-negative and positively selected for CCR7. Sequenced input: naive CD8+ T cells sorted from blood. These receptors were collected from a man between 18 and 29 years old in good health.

The DNA for the CDR3 is TGTGCCAGCAGTGACCGACTGGGTGAAGCTTTCTTT. Its translation: CASSDRLGEAFF. The chain recombines TRBV2 with TRBJ1-1; D ambiguous. The CDR3 length is 12 residues. V lost 3 bases to trimming and J lost 7 bases, with 9 bases between them. Germline assignment: CDR1 SNHLY and CDR2 FYNNEI.

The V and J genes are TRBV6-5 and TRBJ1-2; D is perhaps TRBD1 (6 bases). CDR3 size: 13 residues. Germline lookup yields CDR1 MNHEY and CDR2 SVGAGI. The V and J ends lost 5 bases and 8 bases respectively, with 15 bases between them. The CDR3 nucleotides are TGTGCCAGCAGTCCGAGGACAGTGCGAGGCTACACCTTC. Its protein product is CASSPRTVRGYTF.

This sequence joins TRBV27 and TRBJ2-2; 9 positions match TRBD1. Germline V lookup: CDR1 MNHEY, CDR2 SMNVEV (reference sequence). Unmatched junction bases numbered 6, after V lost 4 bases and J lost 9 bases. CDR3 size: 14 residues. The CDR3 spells CASSSGQGPWELFF. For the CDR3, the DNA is TGTGCCAGCAGTTCGGGACAGGGTCCGTGGGAGCTGTTTTTT.